The 16 T cell receptor beta chains reported below all come from one sample, sequenced in a study of T cells in localized non-small cell lung cancer (dated by TCRdb to 2018 to 2020). The library relied on the immunoSEQ multiplex PCR assay. The immuneACCESS repertoire file appears here via TCRdb, limited to in-frame rearrangements. These files lack a portion of the clones; in checked studies, under half of the deficit traces to unresolved V genes, and the cause of the others is not known. The sample includes 90,000 to 95,000 clones, with roughly 89% observed a single time. 15% of the sample lies in the top ten. This material consisted of peripheral blood, taken before any cancer treatment. The source is a man aged 40 to 75 with stage I squamous cell lung carcinoma.

This clone was observed a handful of times. This chain connects TRBV9 to TRBJ1-4, with 8 nucleotides matching TRBD1. This CDR3 comprises 14 residues. CDR1 and CDR2 from the germline V gene are SGDLS and YYNGEE. The trim removed 2 bases at V and 8 bases at J, leaving 5 bases unmatched. The CDR3 bases are TGTGCCAGCAGCGTTGGACAGGGTTGGGAAAAACTGTTTTTT. Amino acid sequence: CASSVGQGWEKLFF.

The chain is built from TRBV30 and TRBJ1-1; D not resolved. Germline loops: CDR1 GTSNPN, CDR2 SVGIG (reference sequence). V was trimmed by 4 bases and J by 0 bases, leaving 12 bases between them. The CDR3 has 14 residues. The CDR3 loop reads CAWTRWSLNTEAFF. The CDR3 coding sequence is TGTGCCTGGACCAGGTGGAGCTTGAACACTGAAGCTTTCTTT.

The chain is built from TRBV2 and TRBJ2-3; possibly TRBD2 for D (5 bases). Per germline, CDR1 SNHLY and CDR2 FYNNEI. The CDR3 has 14 residues. V lost 3 bases, J lost 2 bases, and 9 bases lay in between. Here the CDR3 DNA reads TGTGCCAGCAGTGATTGGCGGGTCACAGATACGCAGTATTTT. Protein sequence: CASSDWRVTDTQYF.

This chain joins TRBV6-1 and TRBJ2-7; D gene ambiguous. Germline lookup yields CDR1 MNHNS and CDR2 SASEGT. The CDR3 contains 12 residues. Trimming left V 0 bases short and J 9 bases short, with 9 bases between. The CDR3, as DNA: TGTGCCAGCAGTGAAGCGAAGGTGGGGCAGTACTTC. This encodes CASSEAKVGQYF.

The rearrangement links TRBV7-3 to TRBJ1-2; TRBD1 is a possible D gene (6 bases). CDR1 and CDR2 (germline): SGHTA, FQGTGA. The CDR3 contains 13 residues. Trimming removed 5 bases from V and 7 bases from J, with 14 bases in between. The CDR3 reads CASSLEGGGGYTF. CDR3 DNA: TGTGCCAGCAGCCTCGAGGGGGGCGGTGGCTACACCTTC. Looking up the rest from reference TRBV7-3 and TRBJ1-2 gives the full variable domain: GAGVSQTPSNKVTEKGKYVELRCDPISGHTALYWYRQSLGQGPEFLIYFQGTGAADDSGLPNDRFFAVRPEGSVSTLKIQRTERGDSAVYLCASSLEGGGGYTFGSGTRLTVV.

The chain is built from TRBV29-1 and TRBJ2-7, with 11 bases fitting TRBD2. Germline assignment: CDR1 SQVTM and CDR2 ANQGSEA. V lost 3 bases and J lost 2; bases outside the gene matches: 3. The CDR3 is 14 residues long. The CDR3 reads CSVEVLAGAYEQYF. CDR3 DNA sequence: TGCAGCGTTGAGGTACTAGCGGGGGCCTACGAGCAGTACTTC.

The chain uses TRBV2 and TRBJ1-5; no firm D call. CDR1 and CDR2 (germline): SNHLY, FYNNEI. CDR3 length: 15 amino acids. V was cut by 3 bases and J by 0 bases, with 9 bases left in between. The CDR3 region has the DNA TGTGCCAGCAGTGATCAGAACTATAGCAATCAGCCCCAGCATTTT. As protein: CASSDQNYSNQPQHF.

This clone appeared a few times. The chain couples TRBV5-8 to TRBJ1-1; TRBD1 matches at 7 bases. The CDR3 is 15 residues long. J lost 2 bases, V lost 3 bases, and 7 bases had no gene match. Per germline, CDR1 SGHTS and CDR2 YDEGEE. CDR3 sequence reads: CASSYPGTANTEAFF. The DNA for the CDR3 is TGTGCCAGCAGCTACCCCGGGACAGCTAACACTGAAGCTTTCTTT.

The gene calls are TRBV2 and TRBJ2-7, with 7 bases that match TRBD2. Germline values: CDR1 SNHLY, CDR2 FYNNEI. There are 14 residues in the CDR3. V shed 3 bases, J shed 1 base, and the junction held 3 bases outside the gene matches. CDR3 region: CASSDTSVSYEQYF. CDR3 coding DNA: TGTGCCAGCAGTGACACTAGCGTTTCCTACGAGCAGTACTTC.

V usage is TRBV5-1 and J usage is TRBJ2-7; weak D call: TRBD2 (6 bases). Germline assignment: CDR1 SGHRS and CDR2 YFSETQ. The CDR3 is made up of 14 amino acids. V gave up 4 bases and J gave up 0 bases, with 11 bases separating them. CDR3 DNA sequence: TGCGCCAGCAGCCCCGCCGGGGGCTCCTACGAGCAGTACTTC. Encoded protein: CASSPAGGSYEQYF.

V is TRBV5-6 and J is TRBJ2-1; 8 bases align to TRBD2. CDR3 length equals 16 residues. Germline CDR1 and CDR2: SGHDT and YYEEEE. After removal of 0 bases from V and 0 bases from J, the junction contained 2 bases not matched to a gene. The CDR3 spells CASSLAGGASYNEQFF. In DNA, the CDR3 is TGTGCCAGCAGCTTGGCCGGGGGGGCCTCCTACAATGAGCAGTTCTTC.

The table lists this clone with a count of one. The J gene is TRBJ1-1, the V gene TRBV6-1; no clear D gene. The length of the CDR3 is 13 residues. Germline-derived CDR1 and CDR2 are MNHNS and SASEGT. The V gene lost 7 bases and the J gene lost 9 bases, with 18 bases spanning the gap. The CDR3 spells CASTHSPLGKAFF. CDR3 sequence (DNA): TGTGCCAGCACCCACAGTCCCTTAGGCAAAGCTTTCTTT.

This sequence joins TRBV10-3 and TRBJ2-1; 10 bases align to TRBD1. CDR3 length: 16 amino acids. The germline gives CDR1 ENHRY, CDR2 SYGVKD. The junction had 8 bases not matched to a gene; V was cut back by 2 bases and J by 7 bases. The CDR3, as DNA: TGTGCCATCAGTGAGCAAGGACAGGGGGTGGCAAATGAGCAGTTCTTC. Translation: CAISEQGQGVANEQFF.

This clone is classed as medium-sized (0.01 to 0.1%). V and J are TRBV5-8 and TRBJ2-7; D perhaps matches TRBD1 (6 bases). This CDR3 comprises 15 residues. CDR1 and CDR2 from the germline V gene are SGHTS and YDEGEE. V was pared by 2 bases and J by 3 bases, with 15 bases between. The CDR3 here is CASSLGLGAGYEQYF. The CDR3 region has the DNA TGTGCCAGCAGCTTAGGCCTGGGGGCAGGCTACGAGCAGTACTTC.

The J gene is TRBJ1-2, the V gene TRBV5-6, with D maybe TRBD1 (6 bases). The CDR3 sequence is 13 residues long. CDR1 and CDR2 from the germline V gene are SGHDT and YYEEEE. The V and J ends lost 4 bases and 8 bases respectively, with 15 bases between them. CDR3 loop: CASSHNRVRGYTF. The CDR3 bases are TGTGCCAGCAGCCATAACAGGGTCAGAGGCTACACCTTC.

In this sample, this clone turned up a few times. The chain is built from TRBV18 and TRBJ1-4, with a weak D call TRBD1 (6 bases). The CDR3 sequence is 13 residues long. The V end lost 6 bases, the J end lost 10 bases, and 15 bases lay between the germline ends. Germline lookup yields CDR1 KGHSH and CDR2 LQKENI. CDR3 sequence: CASSPSDRGKLFF. In DNA form, the CDR3 reads TGTGCCAGCTCGCCGTCGGACAGAGGAAAACTGTTTTTT.